These T cell receptor beta chains were read from a single sample in a study of cytomegalovirus exposure and HLA in healthy donors. Sequencing used immunoSEQ multiplex PCR; TCRdb keeps in-frame clones, though not all of them. The sample shows about 180,000 clones, just over 70% of them seen only once. Sequencing was carried out using PBMCs. These receptors were obtained from a human donor in good health. The CDR3 runs from the conserved cysteine through the conserved F or W. A D gene is named only where the DNA matches it firmly. Size is omitted from some rows. Given values are once, few, many or a class for expanded clones.

d_call: -
clone_size: -
v_call: TRBV15
j_call: TRBJ1-4
cdr3_aa: CATSRELRLAGGNEKLFF
cdr3_nt: TGTGCCACCAGCAGAGAACTAAGGTTGGCAGGAGGGAATGAAAAACTGTTTTTT

d_call: TRBD2
clone_size: -
v_call: TRBV6-4
j_call: TRBJ2-3
cdr3_aa: CASSDSSSGDTDTQYF
cdr3_nt: TGTGCCAGCAGTGACTCAAGTAGCGGGGACACAGATACGCAGTATTTT

d_call: -
clone_size: -
v_call: TRBV5-6
j_call: TRBJ2-7
cdr3_aa: CASSSYRVPYEQYF
cdr3_nt: TGTGCCAGCAGCTCATACAGGGTCCCCTACGAGCAGTACTTC

d_call: -
clone_size: -
v_call: TRBV6-1
j_call: TRBJ1-1
cdr3_aa: CASRHPPPGTEAFF
cdr3_nt: TGTGCCAGCAGGCACCCCCCACCGGGCACTGAAGCTTTCTTT

d_call: -
clone_size: -
v_call: TRBV2
j_call: TRBJ2-3
cdr3_aa: CASTGQLITDTQYF
cdr3_nt: TGTGCCAGCACAGGACAGCTAATCACAGATACGCAGTATTTT

d_call: TRBD1
clone_size: -
v_call: TRBV5-6
j_call: TRBJ1-1
cdr3_aa: CASSWGQVNTEAFF
cdr3_nt: TGTGCCAGCAGCTGGGGACAGGTAAACACTGAAGCTTTCTTT

d_call: -
clone_size: -
v_call: TRBV9
j_call: TRBJ1-3
cdr3_aa: CASSVELGGTGNTIYF
cdr3_nt: TGTGCCAGCAGCGTAGAACTCGGAGGAACTGGAAACACCATATATTTT

d_call: -
clone_size: -
v_call: TRBV6-5
j_call: TRBJ1-5
cdr3_aa: CASRPTVNSNQPQHF
cdr3_nt: TGTGCCAGCAGGCCGACAGTGAATAGCAATCAGCCCCAGCATTTT

d_call: TRBD1
clone_size: -
v_call: TRBV2
j_call: TRBJ1-5
cdr3_aa: CASTPDRGNQPQHF
cdr3_nt: TGTGCCAGCACCCCGGACAGGGGCAATCAGCCCCAGCATTTT

d_call: -
clone_size: -
v_call: TRBV7-9
j_call: TRBJ2-3
cdr3_aa: CASSLGGAPTDTQYF
cdr3_nt: TGTGCCAGCAGCTTGGGCGGGGCCCCCACAGATACGCAGTATTTT

d_call: TRBD1
clone_size: few
v_call: TRBV30
j_call: TRBJ1-4
cdr3_aa: CAWSVQGQGIEKLFF
cdr3_nt: TGTGCCTGGAGTGTACAGGGACAGGGGATCGAAAAACTGTTTTTT

d_call: -
clone_size: -
v_call: TRBV6-1
j_call: TRBJ1-5
cdr3_aa: CASSSGGYSNQPQHF
cdr3_nt: TGTGCCAGCAGTTCCGGGGGGTATAGCAATCAGCCCCAGCATTTT

d_call: TRBD1
clone_size: -
v_call: TRBV6-5
j_call: TRBJ1-1
cdr3_aa: CASGRTGRNTEAFF
cdr3_nt: TGTGCCAGCGGCCGGACAGGGAGGAACACTGAAGCTTTCTTT

d_call: TRBD2
clone_size: -
v_call: TRBV6-5
j_call: TRBJ2-7
cdr3_aa: CASRGGSSSSYEQYF
cdr3_nt: TGTGCCAGCAGGGGGGGGTCTTCTAGCTCCTACGAGCAGTACTTC

d_call: TRBD2
clone_size: few
v_call: TRBV9
j_call: TRBJ2-1
cdr3_aa: CASSARLAVYNEQFF
cdr3_nt: TGTGCCAGCAGCGCTCGACTAGCGGTGTACAATGAGCAGTTCTTC

d_call: TRBD1
clone_size: -
v_call: TRBV30
j_call: TRBJ1-6
cdr3_aa: CAWSPLRGSAASYNSPLHF
cdr3_nt: TGTGCCTGGAGCCCCCTCAGGGGGTCCGCGGCGTCCTATAATTCACCCCTCCACTTT

d_call: TRBD2
clone_size: -
v_call: TRBV2
j_call: TRBJ2-7
cdr3_aa: CASRSGIYEQYF
cdr3_nt: TGTGCCAGCAGAAGCGGGATCTACGAGCAGTACTTC

d_call: -
clone_size: -
v_call: TRBV6-5
j_call: TRBJ2-5
cdr3_aa: CASSRAETQYF
cdr3_nt: TGTGCCAGCAGTAGAGCGGAGACCCAGTACTTC

d_call: TRBD1
clone_size: -
v_call: TRBV20-1
j_call: TRBJ1-2
cdr3_aa: CSASRGSGYTF
cdr3_nt: TGCAGTGCTAGCAGGGGGTCAGGATACACCTTC

d_call: TRBD1
clone_size: -
v_call: TRBV7-2
j_call: TRBJ1-2
cdr3_aa: CASSLVSGGIYGYTF
cdr3_nt: TGTGCCAGCAGCTTAGTATCAGGGGGCATCTATGGCTACACCTTC

d_call: TRBD1
clone_size: -
v_call: TRBV19
j_call: TRBJ1-5
cdr3_aa: CASSPDRGSNQPQHF
cdr3_nt: TGTGCCAGTAGTCCTGACAGGGGTAGCAATCAGCCCCAGCATTTT

d_call: -
clone_size: -
v_call: TRBV4-1
j_call: TRBJ2-3
cdr3_aa: CASRGMYRDGTDTQYF
cdr3_nt: TGCGCCAGCAGAGGGATGTACAGGGATGGCACAGATACGCAGTATTTT

d_call: -
clone_size: -
v_call: TRBV2
j_call: TRBJ2-3
cdr3_aa: CASSESPDTQYF
cdr3_nt: TGTGCCAGCAGTGAATCCCCGGATACGCAGTATTTT

d_call: TRBD2
clone_size: few
v_call: TRBV11-2
j_call: TRBJ2-2
cdr3_aa: CASSASGGAGELFF
cdr3_nt: TGTGCCAGCAGCGCCTCGGGAGGGGCCGGGGAGCTGTTTTTT

d_call: -
clone_size: -
v_call: TRBV7-6
j_call: TRBJ2-3
cdr3_aa: CASSSSGTPYSTDTQYF
cdr3_nt: TGTGCCAGCAGCTCCTCCGGGACACCCTATAGCACAGATACGCAGTATTTT

d_call: -
clone_size: -
v_call: TRBV7-9
j_call: TRBJ1-1
cdr3_aa: CASRHSMNTEAFF
cdr3_nt: TGTGCCAGCAGGCACAGCATGAACACTGAAGCTTTCTTT

d_call: TRBD1
clone_size: -
v_call: TRBV10-3
j_call: TRBJ1-5
cdr3_aa: CASEGTAQGQPQHF
cdr3_nt: TGTGCCAGCGAAGGGACAGCTCAGGGGCAGCCCCAGCATTTT

d_call: -
clone_size: -
v_call: TRBV27
j_call: TRBJ1-1
cdr3_aa: CASSLTQGFNTEAFF
cdr3_nt: TGTGCCAGCAGTTTAACCCAGGGTTTTAACACTGAAGCTTTCTTT

d_call: -
clone_size: -
v_call: TRBV2
j_call: TRBJ2-2
cdr3_aa: CASIFGANTGELFF
cdr3_nt: TGTGCCAGCATCTTCGGAGCGAACACCGGGGAGCTGTTTTTT

d_call: TRBD1
clone_size: -
v_call: TRBV2
j_call: TRBJ2-5
cdr3_aa: CASSGTEQETQYF
cdr3_nt: TGTGCCAGCAGCGGGACAGAGCAAGAGACCCAGTACTTC

d_call: -
clone_size: -
v_call: TRBV29-1
j_call: TRBJ2-1
cdr3_aa: CSVEGGETNEQFF
cdr3_nt: TGCAGCGTTGAAGGGGGCGAGACGAATGAGCAGTTCTTC

d_call: TRBD1
clone_size: -
v_call: TRBV4-3
j_call: TRBJ1-3
cdr3_aa: CASSQDGTDKGNTIYF
cdr3_nt: TGCGCCAGCAGCCAAGATGGGACAGACAAAGGAAACACCATATATTTT

d_call: TRBD1
clone_size: few
v_call: TRBV4-3
j_call: TRBJ1-2
cdr3_aa: CASSQARGSGGYTF
cdr3_nt: TGCGCCAGCAGCCAAGCCAGGGGGTCGGGTGGCTACACCTTC

d_call: -
clone_size: -
v_call: TRBV7-2
j_call: TRBJ2-7
cdr3_aa: CASSLGPGSYEQYF
cdr3_nt: TGTGCCAGCAGCTTAGGTCCGGGCTCCTACGAGCAGTACTTC